This paragraph covers one T cell receptor (beta chain) sequence. Its specificity is unknown. Only in-frame clones appear in the TCRdb table, and some are missing; sequencing was by immunoSEQ multiplex PCR. Of 150,000 to 200,000 clones listed, almost 85% are singletons. The entry originates in a study of cytomegalovirus exposure and HLA in healthy donors. Study in general: According to later analysis, the same platform produced the roughly 120 validation and under 750 first-cohort repertoires. Study results and caveats: In vitro assays verified that a few CMV-associated chains recognized CMV antigens specifically. Cytomegalovirus association was listed for approximately 160 TCR beta chains.

While the first cohort had around 700 subjects, the donors belonged to the separate validation cohort of fewer than 150 subjects. Germline lookup yields CDR1 MNHNY and CDR2 SVGAGI (reference sequence). V was pared by 6 bases and J by 4 bases, with 7 bases of the junction left unmatched. CDR3 length: 16 amino acids. The J gene is TRBJ2-2, the V gene TRBV6-6; 11 bases agree with TRBD2. The sample comprised PBMCs. This TCR was recovered from a man aged 25-40 years in good health and CMV-seropositive. The CDR3 is CASSRLAGGPTGELFF. Written as DNA, the CDR3 is TGTGCCAGCAGCCGATTAGCGGGGGGGCCCACCGGGGAGCTGTTTTTT.